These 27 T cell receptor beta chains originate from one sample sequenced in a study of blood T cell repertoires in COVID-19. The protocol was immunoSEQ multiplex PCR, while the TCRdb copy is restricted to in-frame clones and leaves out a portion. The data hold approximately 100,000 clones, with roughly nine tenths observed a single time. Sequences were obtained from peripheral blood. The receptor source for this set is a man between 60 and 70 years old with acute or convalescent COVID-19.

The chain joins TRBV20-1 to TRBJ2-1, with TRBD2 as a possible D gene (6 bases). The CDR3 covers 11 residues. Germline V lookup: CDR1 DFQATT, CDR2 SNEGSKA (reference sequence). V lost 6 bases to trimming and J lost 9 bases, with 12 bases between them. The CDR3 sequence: CSALRDPEQFF. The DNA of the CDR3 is TGCAGTGCCCTGCGGGACCCTGAGCAGTTCTTC.

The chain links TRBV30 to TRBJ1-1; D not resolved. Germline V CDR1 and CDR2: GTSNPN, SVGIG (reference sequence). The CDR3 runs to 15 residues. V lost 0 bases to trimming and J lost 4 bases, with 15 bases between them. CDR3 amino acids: CAWSVEPGWSTEAFF. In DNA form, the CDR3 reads TGTGCCTGGAGTGTAGAGCCGGGGTGGAGCACTGAAGCTTTCTTT.

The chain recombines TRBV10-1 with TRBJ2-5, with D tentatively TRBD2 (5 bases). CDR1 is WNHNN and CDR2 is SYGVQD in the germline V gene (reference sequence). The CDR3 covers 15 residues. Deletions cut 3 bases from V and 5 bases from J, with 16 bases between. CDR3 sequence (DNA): TGCGCCAGCAGTGAAGGACGCCCGGGGTTGGAGACCCAGTACTTC. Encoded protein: CASSEGRPGLETQYF.

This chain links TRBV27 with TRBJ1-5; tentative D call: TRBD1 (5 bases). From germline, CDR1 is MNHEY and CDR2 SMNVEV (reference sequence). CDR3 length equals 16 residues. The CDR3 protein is CEQIPWDFHSNQPQHF. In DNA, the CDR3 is TGTGAACAGATTCCATGGGACTTTCACAGCAATCAGCCCCAGCATTTT.

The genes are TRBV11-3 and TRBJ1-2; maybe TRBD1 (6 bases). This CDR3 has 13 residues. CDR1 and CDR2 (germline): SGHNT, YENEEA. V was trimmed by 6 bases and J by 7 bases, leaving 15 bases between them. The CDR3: CASSSITGIGYTF. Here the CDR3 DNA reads TGTGCCAGCAGTTCTATTACAGGGATTGGCTACACCTTC.

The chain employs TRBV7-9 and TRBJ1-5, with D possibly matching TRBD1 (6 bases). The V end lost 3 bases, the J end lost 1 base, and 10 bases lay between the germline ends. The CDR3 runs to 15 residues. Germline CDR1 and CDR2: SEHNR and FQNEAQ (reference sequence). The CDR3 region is CASSFGGASNQPQHF. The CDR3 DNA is TGTGCCAGCAGCTTTGGGGGGGCGAGCAATCAGCCCCAGCATTTT.

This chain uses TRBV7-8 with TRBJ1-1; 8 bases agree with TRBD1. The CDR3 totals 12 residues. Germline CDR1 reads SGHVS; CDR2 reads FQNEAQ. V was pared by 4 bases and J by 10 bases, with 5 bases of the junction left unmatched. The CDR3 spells CASSSGQGRAFF. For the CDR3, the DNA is TGTGCCAGCAGCTCCGGACAGGGACGAGCTTTCTTT. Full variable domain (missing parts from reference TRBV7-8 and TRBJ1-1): GAGVSQSPRYKVAKRGQDVALRCDPISGHVSLFWYQQALGQGPEFLTYFQNEAQLDKSGLPSDRFFAERPEGSVSTLKIQRTQQEDSAVYLCASSSGQGRAFFGQGTRLTVV.

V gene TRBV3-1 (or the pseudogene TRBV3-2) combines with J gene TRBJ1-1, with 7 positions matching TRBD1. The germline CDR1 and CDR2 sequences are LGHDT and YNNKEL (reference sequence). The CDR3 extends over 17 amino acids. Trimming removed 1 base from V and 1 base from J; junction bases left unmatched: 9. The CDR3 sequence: CASSQVPHRGGNTEAFF. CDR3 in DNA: TGTGCCAGCAGCCAAGTGCCCCACAGGGGAGGGAACACTGAAGCTTTCTTT.

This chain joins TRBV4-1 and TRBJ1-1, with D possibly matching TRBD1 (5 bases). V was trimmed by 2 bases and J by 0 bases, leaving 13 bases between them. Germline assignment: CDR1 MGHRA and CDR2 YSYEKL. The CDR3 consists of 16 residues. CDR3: CASSQRQGGLNTEAFF. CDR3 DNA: TGCGCCAGCAGCCAACGCCAGGGAGGGCTGAACACTGAAGCTTTCTTT.

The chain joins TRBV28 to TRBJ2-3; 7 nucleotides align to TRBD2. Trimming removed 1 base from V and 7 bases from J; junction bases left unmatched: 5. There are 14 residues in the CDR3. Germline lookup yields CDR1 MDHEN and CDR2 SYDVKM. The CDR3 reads CASSLSGRTYTQYF. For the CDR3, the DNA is TGTGCCAGCAGTTTATCCGGGAGGACTTATACGCAGTATTTT.

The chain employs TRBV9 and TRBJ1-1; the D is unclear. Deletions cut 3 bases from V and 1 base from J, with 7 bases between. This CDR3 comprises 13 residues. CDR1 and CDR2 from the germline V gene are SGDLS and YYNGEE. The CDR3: CASSEHWNTEAFF. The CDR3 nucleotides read TGTGCCAGCAGCGAGCACTGGAACACTGAAGCTTTCTTT.

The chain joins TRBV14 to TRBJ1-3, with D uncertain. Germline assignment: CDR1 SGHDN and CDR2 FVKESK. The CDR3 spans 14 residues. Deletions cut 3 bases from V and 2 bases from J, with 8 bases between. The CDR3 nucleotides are TGTGCCAGCAGCCAGCTACAGCCTGGAAACACCATATATTTT. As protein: CASSQLQPGNTIYF.

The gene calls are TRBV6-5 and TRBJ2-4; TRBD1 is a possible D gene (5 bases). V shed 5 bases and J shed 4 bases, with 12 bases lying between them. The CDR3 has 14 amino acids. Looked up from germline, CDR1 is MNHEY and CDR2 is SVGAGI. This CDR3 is CASSPPDRKNIQYF. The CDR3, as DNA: TGTGCCAGCAGTCCTCCCGACAGAAAAAACATTCAGTACTTC.

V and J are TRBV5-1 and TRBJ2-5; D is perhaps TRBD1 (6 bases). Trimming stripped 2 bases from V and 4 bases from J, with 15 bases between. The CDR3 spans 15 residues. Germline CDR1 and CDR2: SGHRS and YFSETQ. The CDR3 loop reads CASSLRQGKRETQYF. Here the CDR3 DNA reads TGCGCCAGCAGCTTACGTCAGGGGAAACGAGAGACCCAGTACTTC.

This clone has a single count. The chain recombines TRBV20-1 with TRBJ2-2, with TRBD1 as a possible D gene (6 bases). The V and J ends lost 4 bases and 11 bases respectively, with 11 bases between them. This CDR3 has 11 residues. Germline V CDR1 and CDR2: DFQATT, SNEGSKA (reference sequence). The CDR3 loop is CSATTGSELFF. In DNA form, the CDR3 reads TGCAGTGCTACAACAGGGAGTGAGCTGTTTTTT.

The CDR3 DNA reads TGTGCCAGCAGCTTAGCTTCTTTGGCCGAAGCTTTCTTT. This gives the protein CASSLASLAEAFF. The V call is TRBV7-2, the J call TRBJ1-1; no clear D. Germline V gene lookup returns CDR1 SGHTA and CDR2 FQGNSA. Trimming pared 0 bases from V and 8 bases from J, leaving 10 bases between. The CDR3 is 13 amino acids.

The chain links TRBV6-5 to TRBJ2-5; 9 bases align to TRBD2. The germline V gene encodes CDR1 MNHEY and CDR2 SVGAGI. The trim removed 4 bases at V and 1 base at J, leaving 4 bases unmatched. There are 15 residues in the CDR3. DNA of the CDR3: TGTGCCAGCAGTTCGTGGACTAGCGCCCAAGAGACCCAGTACTTC. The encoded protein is CASSSWTSAQETQYF.

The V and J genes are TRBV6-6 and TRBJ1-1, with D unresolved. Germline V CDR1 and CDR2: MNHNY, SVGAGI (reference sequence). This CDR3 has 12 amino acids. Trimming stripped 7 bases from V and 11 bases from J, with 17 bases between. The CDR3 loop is CASTRGILEAFF. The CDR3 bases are TGTGCCAGCACCCGAGGCATCCTGGAGGCTTTCTTT.

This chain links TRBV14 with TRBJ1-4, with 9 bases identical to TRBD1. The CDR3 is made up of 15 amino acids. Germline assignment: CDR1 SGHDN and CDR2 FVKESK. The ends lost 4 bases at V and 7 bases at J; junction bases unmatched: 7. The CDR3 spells CASSPTGGLSEKLFF. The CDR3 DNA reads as TGTGCCAGCAGCCCCACAGGGGGCTTGAGTGAAAAACTGTTTTTT.

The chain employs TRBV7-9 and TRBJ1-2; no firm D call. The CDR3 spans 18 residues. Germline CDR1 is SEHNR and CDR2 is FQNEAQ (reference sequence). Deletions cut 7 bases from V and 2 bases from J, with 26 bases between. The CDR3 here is CASTPRQLGRTPNYGYTF. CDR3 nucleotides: TGTGCCAGCACACCAAGACAACTAGGCAGGACGCCCAACTATGGCTACACCTTC.

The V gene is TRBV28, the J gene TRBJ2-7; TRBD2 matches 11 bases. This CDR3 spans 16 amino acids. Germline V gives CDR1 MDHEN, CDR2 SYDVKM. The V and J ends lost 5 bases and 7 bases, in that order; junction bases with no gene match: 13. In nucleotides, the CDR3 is TGTGCCAGCAGTCTCAGACTAGCGGGACGCCCTTCGGAGCAGTACTTC. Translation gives CASSLRLAGRPSEQYF.

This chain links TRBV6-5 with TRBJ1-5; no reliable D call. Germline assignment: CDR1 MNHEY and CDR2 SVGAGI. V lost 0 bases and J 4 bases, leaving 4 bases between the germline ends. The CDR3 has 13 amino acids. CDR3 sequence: CASSYSRNQPQHF. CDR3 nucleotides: TGTGCCAGCAGTTACTCGAGGAATCAGCCCCAGCATTTT.

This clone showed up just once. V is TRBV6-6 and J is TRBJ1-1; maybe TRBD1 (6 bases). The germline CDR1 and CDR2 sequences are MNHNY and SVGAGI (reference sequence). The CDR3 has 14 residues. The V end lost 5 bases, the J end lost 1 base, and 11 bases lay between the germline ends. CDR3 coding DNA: TGTGCCAGCAGTCGGGACAAGGGGAACACTGAAGCTTTCTTT. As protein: CASSRDKGNTEAFF.

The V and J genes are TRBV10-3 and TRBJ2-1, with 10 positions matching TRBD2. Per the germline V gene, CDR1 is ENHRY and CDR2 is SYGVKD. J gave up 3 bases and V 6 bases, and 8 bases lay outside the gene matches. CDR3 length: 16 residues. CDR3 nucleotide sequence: TGTGCCATCAGCACCATTCTAGCGGGAGACTACAATGAGCAGTTCTTC. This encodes CAISTILAGDYNEQFF.

The CDR3 nucleotides read TGCAGCGTTGAGCCATGGCAGTCTGAAGCTTTCTTT. Encoded protein: CSVEPWQSEAFF. The chain is built from TRBV29-1 and TRBJ1-1; unclear D gene. In germline, CDR1 is SQVTM, CDR2 ANQGSEA. The V gene lost 3 bases and the J gene lost 6 bases, with 11 bases spanning the gap. The CDR3 extends over 12 amino acids.

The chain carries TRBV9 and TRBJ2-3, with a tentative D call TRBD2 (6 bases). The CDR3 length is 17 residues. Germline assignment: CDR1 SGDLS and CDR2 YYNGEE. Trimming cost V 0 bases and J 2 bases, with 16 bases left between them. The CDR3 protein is CASSVEVGLPNTDTQYF. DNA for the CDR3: TGTGCCAGCAGCGTAGAGGTCGGACTACCTAACACAGATACGCAGTATTTT.

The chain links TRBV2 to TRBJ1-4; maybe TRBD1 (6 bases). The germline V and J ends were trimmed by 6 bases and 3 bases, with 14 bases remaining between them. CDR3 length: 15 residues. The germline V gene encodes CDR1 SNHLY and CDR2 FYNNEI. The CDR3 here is CASRGQGLANEKLFF. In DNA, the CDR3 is TGTGCCAGCAGGGGTCAGGGGCTGGCTAATGAAAAACTGTTTTTT.